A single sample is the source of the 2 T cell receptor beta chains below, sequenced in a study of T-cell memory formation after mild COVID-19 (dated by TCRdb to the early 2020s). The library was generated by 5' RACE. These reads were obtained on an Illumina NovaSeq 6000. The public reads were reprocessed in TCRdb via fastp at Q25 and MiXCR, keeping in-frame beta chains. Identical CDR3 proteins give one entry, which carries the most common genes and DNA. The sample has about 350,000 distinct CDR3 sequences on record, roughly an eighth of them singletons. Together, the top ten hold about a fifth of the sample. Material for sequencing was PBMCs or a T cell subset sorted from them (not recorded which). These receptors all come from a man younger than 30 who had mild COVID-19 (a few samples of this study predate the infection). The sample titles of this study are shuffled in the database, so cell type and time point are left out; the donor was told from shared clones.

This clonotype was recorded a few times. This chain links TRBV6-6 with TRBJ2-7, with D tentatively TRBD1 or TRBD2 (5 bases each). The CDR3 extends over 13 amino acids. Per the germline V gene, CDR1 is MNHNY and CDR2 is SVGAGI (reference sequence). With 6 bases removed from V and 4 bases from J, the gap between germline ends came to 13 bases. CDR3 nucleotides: TGTGCCAGCAGCTGGGGACCGCCGTACGAGCAGTACGTC. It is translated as CASSWGPPYEQYV.

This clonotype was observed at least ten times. CDR3 nucleotides: TGCGCCAGCAGCTTGGTGGAGACAGCGCCCGGGGAGCTGTTTTTT. Its protein is CASSLVETAPGELFF. The chain uses TRBV5-1 and TRBJ2-2; TRBD1 is a possible D gene (5 bases). This CDR3 region has 15 residues. Germline CDR1 is SGHRS and CDR2 is YFSETQ. Trimming cost V 0 bases and J 6 bases, with 12 bases left between them.